Listed below are T cell receptor beta chains from one sample, sequenced in a study of T-cell memory formation after mild COVID-19. TCRdb re-analysed the 5' RACE reads in MiXCR, keeping a single row per CDR3 protein. This sample has a few hundred thousand distinct CDR3 sequences; about 21% occur once, and the top ten carry around 13%. Material for sequencing was PBMCs or a T cell subset sorted from them (not recorded which). These receptors all stem from an adult woman who had mild COVID-19 (a few samples of this study predate the infection). Cell type and time point are not known. The CDR3 runs from the conserved cysteine through the conserved F or W. A D gene is named only where the DNA matches it firmly. Clone sizes are given selectively: once, few, many, or a class where the clone is expanded.

>few|TRBJ2-1|TRBD2|TRBV6-1
CASPRTSGSDEQFF
TGTGCCAGCCCGAGGACTAGCGGGAGCGATGAGCAGTTCTTC
>few|TRBJ1-5|-|TRBV15
CATSRWTAIPRDQPQHF
TGTGCCACCAGCAGGTGGACGGCTATTCCCCGCGACCAGCCCCAGCATTTT
>few|TRBJ2-2|TRBD1|TRBV4-2
CAGPGQGNTGELFF
TGTGCCGGTCCGGGACAGGGGAACACCGGGGAGCTGTTTTTT
>few|TRBJ2-5|TRBD1|TRBV5-1
CASSAPGQGNQETQYF
TGCGCCAGCAGCGCCCCGGGACAGGGCAACCAAGAGACCCAGTACTTC
>many|TRBJ1-1|-|TRBV5-1
CASSLAGGGTEAFF
TGCGCCAGCAGCTTGGCGGGGGGGGGGACTGAAGCTTTCTTT
>-|TRBJ1-1|-|TRBV7-9
CASSLIGNTEAFF
TGTGCCAGCAGCTTAATAGGTAACACTGAAGCTTTCTTT
>few|TRBJ1-2|-|TRBV6-2/TRBV6-3
CASSYLPHQYGYTF
TGTGCCAGCAGTTACCTCCCTCATCAATATGGCTACACCTTC
>-|TRBJ2-7|-|TRBV4-3
CASSQDGQGVKNEQYF
TGCGCCAGCAGCCAAGATGGGCAGGGAGTAAAAAACGAGCAGTACTTC
>-|TRBJ2-7|-|TRBV12-5
CASGLPPGHSYEQYF
TGTGCTAGTGGCCTCCCTCCCGGGCACTCCTACGAGCAGTACTTC
>-|TRBJ2-2|TRBD2|TRBV12-3/TRBV12-4
CASSLRVRGLAGVKNTGELFF
TGTGCCAGCAGTTTAAGGGTCCGGGGACTAGCGGGAGTTAAGAACACCGGGGAGCTGTTTTTT
>-|TRBJ1-3|-|TRBV12-3/TRBV12-4
CASRRESDTIYF
TGTGCCAGCAGGAGGGAAAGCGACACCATATATTTT
>many|TRBJ2-1|-|TRBV12-3/TRBV12-4
CASSFVPVSSYNEQFF
TGTGCCAGCAGTTTTGTTCCTGTTAGCTCCTACAATGAGCAGTTCTTC
>few|TRBJ2-5|TRBD2|TRBV4-1
CASRMTSGGYQETQYF
TGCGCCAGCAGGATGACTAGCGGGGGTTACCAAGAGACCCAGTACTTC
>few|TRBJ2-5|-|TRBV2
CASRGDIQETQYF
TGTGCCAGCAGGGGGGACATTCAAGAGACCCAGTACTTC
>-|TRBJ1-1|TRBD1|TRBV12-3/TRBV12-4
CASRLTGGITEAFF
TGTGCCAGCAGGCTGACAGGGGGCATCACTGAAGCTTTCTTT
>-|TRBJ1-1|-|TRBV12-3/TRBV12-4
CASSGPGWISEAFF
TGTGCCAGCAGTGGACCTGGGTGGATCTCTGAAGCTTTCTTT
>few|TRBJ1-2|TRBD1|TRBV5-1
CASSLAPGTGDGYTF
TGCGCCAGCAGCTTGGCTCCCGGGACAGGGGATGGCTACACCTTC
>-|TRBJ1-1|TRBD1|TRBV7-9
CASSFAGGDTEAFF
TGTGCCAGCAGCTTCGCAGGGGGAGACACTGAAGCTTTCTTT
>-|TRBJ1-2|TRBD1|TRBV12-3/TRBV12-4
CASRDRELDGYTF
TGTGCCAGCAGGGACAGGGAGCTAGATGGCTACACCTTC
>-|TRBJ2-3|TRBD1|TRBV6-1
CASRKWTGSTDTQYF
TGTGCCAGCAGAAAATGGACAGGGAGCACAGATACGCAGTATTTT